Presented here are 14 T cell receptor beta chains from one specimen sequenced in a study of Tregs in tolerant kidney transplant recipients. Libraries were prepared by immunoSEQ multiplex PCR; TCRdb keeps only in-frame clonotypes and omits some of them. The data contain tens of thousands of clones, approximately 85% of them singletons. This specimen consisted of Tregs from blood, obtained before the transplant. These receptors all come from a human donor who received a combined kidney and bone marrow transplant.

This chain uses TRBV5-1 with TRBJ2-2; D not certain. The CDR3 extends over 15 amino acids. V lost 4 bases, J lost 1 base, and 11 bases lay in between. From germline, CDR1 is SGHRS and CDR2 YFSETQ. CDR3 protein: CASSPVWRNTGELFF. The CDR3 bases are TGCGCCAGCAGCCCCGTATGGCGGAACACCGGGGAGCTGTTTTTT.

The chain is built from TRBV5-1 and TRBJ2-2; D might be TRBD2 (5 bases). The V end was cut by 3 bases, the J end by 1 base, with 7 bases between. The CDR3 spans 14 residues. Germline V lookup: CDR1 SGHRS, CDR2 YFSETQ. CDR3 protein: CASSSGLNTGELFF. CDR3 nucleotide sequence: TGCGCCAGCAGCTCGGGGTTGAACACCGGGGAGCTGTTTTTT.

The gene calls are TRBV10-3 and TRBJ1-1, with a possible D match to TRBD1 (6 bases). The germline V gene encodes CDR1 ENHRY and CDR2 SYGVKD. The germline V and J ends were trimmed by 4 bases and 1 base, with 16 bases remaining between them. The CDR3 has 16 residues. This CDR3 reads CAISGGRQAANTEAFF. The CDR3 region has the DNA TGTGCCATCAGTGGGGGGCGGCAGGCGGCGAACACTGAAGCTTTCTTT.

The chain couples TRBV29-1 to TRBJ2-5, with 8 bases aligning to TRBD1. The CDR3 has 12 amino acids. Germline V lookup: CDR1 SQVTM, CDR2 ANQGSEA. Trimming took 6 bases from V and 5 from J; bases not matched to a gene: 5. CDR3 residues: CSVDRGRETQYF. The CDR3 nucleotides read TGCAGCGTCGACAGGGGTAGGGAGACCCAGTACTTC.

The J gene is TRBJ2-1, the V gene TRBV6-1; TRBD2 agrees at 13 bases. J lost 9 bases, V lost 4 bases, and 9 bases had no gene match. Germline V gene sequence: CDR1 MNHNS, CDR2 SASEGT. This CDR3 has 16 residues. The CDR3 DNA follows: TGTGCCAGCAGTGTTACCACTAGCGGGAGGGCCTCTGAGCAGTTCTTC. Residues: CASSVTTSGRASEQFF.

The chain uses TRBV27 and TRBJ1-6; D is ambiguous. CDR1 MNHEY and CDR2 SMNVEV come from the germline V gene (reference sequence). The CDR3 runs to 13 residues. The V end lost 2 bases, the J end lost 9 bases, and 8 bases lay between the germline ends. In DNA form, the CDR3 reads TGTGCCAGCAGTTTAAATTGGGCTTCACCCCTCCACTTT. It specifies CASSLNWASPLHF.

This clone has more than one count but fewer than ten. The chain joins TRBV5-6 to TRBJ2-5; 8 nucleotides align to TRBD2. Trimming removed 2 bases from V and 4 bases from J; junction bases left unmatched: 1. This CDR3 region has 13 residues. Germline CDR1 and CDR2: SGHDT and YYEEEE. CDR3 sequence reads: CASSFAGGETQYF. CDR3 DNA sequence: TGTGCCAGCAGCTTCGCGGGGGGAGAGACCCAGTACTTC.

The chain has TRBV6-6 and TRBJ2-3; 12 positions agree with TRBD2. CDR3 size: 14 residues. The germline V gene has CDR1 MNHNY and CDR2 SVGAGI (reference sequence). Unmatched junction bases numbered 6, after V lost 7 bases and J lost 7 bases. The CDR3, as DNA: TGTGCCAGCACCCAGACTAGCGGGAGACATACGCAGTATTTT. Encoded protein: CASTQTSGRHTQYF.

The J gene is TRBJ1-2, the V gene TRBV28; weak D call: TRBD1 (6 bases). The ends were cut back, 5 bases at V and 3 bases at J, with 13 bases in the middle. Germline assignment: CDR1 MDHEN and CDR2 SYDVKM. CDR3 length: 14 amino acids. This chain's CDR3 is CASSPGGKDYGYTF. In nucleotides, the CDR3 is TGTGCCAGCAGTCCCGGGGGCAAAGACTATGGCTACACCTTC.

The chain employs TRBV7-6 and TRBJ2-3; D is possibly TRBD1 or TRBD2 (5 bases each). CDR1 is SGHVS and CDR2 is FNYEAQ in the germline V gene. The V end lost 5 bases, the J end lost 8 bases, and 17 bases lay between the germline ends. The CDR3 sequence is 14 residues long. In DNA form, the CDR3 reads TGTGCCAGCAGCGTAGTGTTGGGGCTAGCTACGCAGTATTTT. This codes for CASSVVLGLATQYF.

J is TRBJ1-5 and V is TRBV28; no clear D gene. The CDR3 spans 17 residues. The ends were cut back, 3 bases at V and 0 bases at J, with 15 bases in the middle. Germline loops: CDR1 MDHEN, CDR2 SYDVKM. The CDR3 sequence is CASSLSSLIYSNQPQHF. The CDR3 DNA reads TGTGCCAGCAGTTTGAGCAGCTTAATCTATAGCAATCAGCCCCAGCATTTT.

The V gene is TRBV6-1, the J gene TRBJ2-1, with D possibly matching TRBD2 (6 bases). Trimming shortened V by 6 bases and J by 6 bases, and 12 bases separated the two germline ends. Germline CDR1 and CDR2: MNHNS and SASEGT. This CDR3 is 13 amino acids long. The CDR3 sequence is CASSSLGGNEQFF. The DNA of the CDR3 is TGTGCCAGCAGCTCCTTGGGGGGCAATGAGCAGTTCTTC.

The table lists this clone with a count of one. This chain uses TRBV9 with TRBJ1-2, with 7 bases matching TRBD1. CDR1 and CDR2 (germline): SGDLS, YYNGEE. The CDR3 spans 11 residues. V lost 3 bases, J lost 8 bases, and 1 base stayed unmatched. The CDR3 spells CASSGQGGYTF. CDR3 DNA sequence: TGTGCCAGCAGCGGACAGGGAGGCTACACCTTC.

The CDR3 DNA is TGTGCCAGCAGCCCACGGTATGAAAATACGCAGTATTTT. Protein: CASSPRYENTQYF. V gene TRBV7-6 combines with J gene TRBJ2-3; D not resolved. The CDR3 totals 13 residues. Germline V gene lookup returns CDR1 SGHVS and CDR2 FNYEAQ. Trimming removed 5 bases from V and 7 bases from J, with 13 bases in between.